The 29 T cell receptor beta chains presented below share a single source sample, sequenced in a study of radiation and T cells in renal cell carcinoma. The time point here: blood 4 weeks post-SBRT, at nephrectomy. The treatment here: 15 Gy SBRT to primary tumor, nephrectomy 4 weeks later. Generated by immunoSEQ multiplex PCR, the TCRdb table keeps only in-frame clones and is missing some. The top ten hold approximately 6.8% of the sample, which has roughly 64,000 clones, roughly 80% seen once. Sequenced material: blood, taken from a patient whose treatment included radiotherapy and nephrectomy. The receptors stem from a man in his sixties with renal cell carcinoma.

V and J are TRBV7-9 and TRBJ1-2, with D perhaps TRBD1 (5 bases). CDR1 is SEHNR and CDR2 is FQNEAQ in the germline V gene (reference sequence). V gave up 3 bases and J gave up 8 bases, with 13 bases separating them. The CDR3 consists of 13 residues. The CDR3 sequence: CASSFLVGDGYTF. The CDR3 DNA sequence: TGTGCCAGCAGCTTCCTCGTCGGGGACGGCTACACCTTC.

As DNA, the CDR3 is TGCGCCAGCAGCCAAGGGGGCTCAGATACGCAGTATTTT. It translates to CASSQGGSDTQYF. The rearrangement links TRBV4-3 to TRBJ2-3, with a tentative D call TRBD1 (5 bases). The V end lost 1 base, the J end lost 4 bases, and 6 bases lay between the germline ends. CDR1 is LGHNA, CDR2 YSLEER, per germline. CDR3 length: 13 amino acids.

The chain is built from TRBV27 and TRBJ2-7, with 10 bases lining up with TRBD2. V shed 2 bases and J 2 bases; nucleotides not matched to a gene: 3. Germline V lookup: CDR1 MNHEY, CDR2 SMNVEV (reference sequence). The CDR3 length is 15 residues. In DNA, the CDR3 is TGTGCCAGCAGTTTACGAGCGGGGGGGGCCTACGAGCAGTACTTC. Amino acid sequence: CASSLRAGGAYEQYF.

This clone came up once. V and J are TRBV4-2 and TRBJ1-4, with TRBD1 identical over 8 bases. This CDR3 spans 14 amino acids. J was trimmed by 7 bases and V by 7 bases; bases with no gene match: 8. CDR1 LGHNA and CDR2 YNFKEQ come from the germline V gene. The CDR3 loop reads CASNPDREIEKLFF. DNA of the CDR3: TGTGCCAGCAACCCGGACAGGGAAATTGAAAAACTGTTTTTT.

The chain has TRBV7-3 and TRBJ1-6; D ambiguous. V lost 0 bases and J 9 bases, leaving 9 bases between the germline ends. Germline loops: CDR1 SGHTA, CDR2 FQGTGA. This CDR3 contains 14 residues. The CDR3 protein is CASSLTRVGSPLHF. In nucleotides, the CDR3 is TGTGCCAGCAGCTTAACAAGGGTCGGTTCACCCCTCCACTTT.

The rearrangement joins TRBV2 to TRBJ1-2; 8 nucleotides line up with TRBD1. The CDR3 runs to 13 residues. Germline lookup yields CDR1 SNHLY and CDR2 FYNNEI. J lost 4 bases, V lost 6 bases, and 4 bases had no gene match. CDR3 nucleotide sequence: TGTGCCAGCAGAACAGGACAGGGCTATGGCTACACCTTC. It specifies CASRTGQGYGYTF.

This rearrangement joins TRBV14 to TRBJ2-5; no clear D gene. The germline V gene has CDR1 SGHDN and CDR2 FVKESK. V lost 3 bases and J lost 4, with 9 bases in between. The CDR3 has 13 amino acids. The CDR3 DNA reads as TGTGCCAGCAGCCATTCCTTTTTAGAGACCCAGTACTTC. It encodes CASSHSFLETQYF. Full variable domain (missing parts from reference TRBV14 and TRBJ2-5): EAGVTQFPSHSVIEKGQTVTLRCDPISGHDNLYWYRRVMGKEIKFLLHFVKESKQDESGMPNNRFLAERTGGTYSTLKVQPAELEDSGVYFCASSHSFLETQYFGPGTRLLVL.

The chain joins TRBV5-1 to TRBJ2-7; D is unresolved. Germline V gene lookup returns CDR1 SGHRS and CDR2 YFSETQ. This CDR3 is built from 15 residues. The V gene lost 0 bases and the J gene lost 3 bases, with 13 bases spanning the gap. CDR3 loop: CASSLDAASVYEQYF. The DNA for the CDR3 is TGCGCCAGCAGCTTGGATGCTGCGAGTGTCTACGAGCAGTACTTC.

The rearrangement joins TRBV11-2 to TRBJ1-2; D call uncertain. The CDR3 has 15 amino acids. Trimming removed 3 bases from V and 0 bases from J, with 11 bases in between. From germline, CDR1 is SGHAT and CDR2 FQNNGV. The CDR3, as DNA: TGTGCCAGCAGCTTTGATCAGTTAGCTAACTATGGCTACACCTTC. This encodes CASSFDQLANYGYTF.

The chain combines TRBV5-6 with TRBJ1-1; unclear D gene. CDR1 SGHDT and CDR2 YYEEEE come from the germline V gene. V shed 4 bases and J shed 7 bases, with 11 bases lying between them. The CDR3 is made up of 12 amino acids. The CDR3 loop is CASSRPMGEAFF. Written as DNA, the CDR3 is TGTGCCAGCAGCCGTCCTATGGGTGAAGCTTTCTTT.

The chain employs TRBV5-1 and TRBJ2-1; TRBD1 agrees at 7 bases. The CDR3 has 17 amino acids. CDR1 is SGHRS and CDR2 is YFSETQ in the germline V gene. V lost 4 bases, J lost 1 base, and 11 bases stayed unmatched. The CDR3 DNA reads TGCGCCAGCAGCGAACCCAGGGGGTGGTGGTCCTACAATGAGCAGTTCTTC. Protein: CASSEPRGWWSYNEQFF. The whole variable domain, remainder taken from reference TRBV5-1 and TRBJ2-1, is KAGVTQTPRYLIKTRGQQVTLSCSPISGHRSVSWYQQTPGQGLQFLFEYFSETQRNKGNFPGRFSGRQFSNSRSEMNVSTLELGDSALYLCASSEPRGWWSYNEQFFGPGTRLTVL.

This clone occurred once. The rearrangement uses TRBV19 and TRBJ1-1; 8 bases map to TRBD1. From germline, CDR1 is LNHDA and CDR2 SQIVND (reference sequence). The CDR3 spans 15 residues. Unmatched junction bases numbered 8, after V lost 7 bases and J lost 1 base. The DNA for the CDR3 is TGTGCCAGTACTATGAAGGACAGGGCGAACACTGAAGCTTTCTTT. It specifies CASTMKDRANTEAFF.

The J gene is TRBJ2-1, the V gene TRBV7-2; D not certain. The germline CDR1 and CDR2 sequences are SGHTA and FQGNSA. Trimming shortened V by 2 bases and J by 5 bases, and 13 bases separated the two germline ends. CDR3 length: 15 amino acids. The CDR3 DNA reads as TGTGCCAGCAGCTTAAATTCCCTTCGGAACAATGAGCAGTTCTTC. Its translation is CASSLNSLRNNEQFF.

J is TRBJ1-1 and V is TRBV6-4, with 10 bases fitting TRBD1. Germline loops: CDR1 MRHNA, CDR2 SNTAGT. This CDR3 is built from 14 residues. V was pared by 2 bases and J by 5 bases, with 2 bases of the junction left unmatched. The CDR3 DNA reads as TGTGCCAGCAGTGACACGGACAGGGGGACTGAAGCTTTCTTT. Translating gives CASSDTDRGTEAFF.

DNA for the CDR3: TGTGCCAGCATGGATCCAACCGGGGAGCTGTTTTTT. Translation: CASMDPTGELFF. The gene calls are TRBV6-5 and TRBJ2-2, with D unclear. CDR1 and CDR2 from the germline V gene are MNHEY and SVGAGI. V was trimmed by 7 bases and J by 5 bases, leaving 8 bases between them. The CDR3 runs 12 residues.

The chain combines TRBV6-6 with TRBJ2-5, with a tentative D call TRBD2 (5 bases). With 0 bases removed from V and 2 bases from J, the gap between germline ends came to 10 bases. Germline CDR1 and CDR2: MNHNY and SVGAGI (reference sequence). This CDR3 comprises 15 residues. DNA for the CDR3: TGTGCCAGCAGTTACTCGATTACGGGGCAAGAGACCCAGTACTTC. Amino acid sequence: CASSYSITGQETQYF.

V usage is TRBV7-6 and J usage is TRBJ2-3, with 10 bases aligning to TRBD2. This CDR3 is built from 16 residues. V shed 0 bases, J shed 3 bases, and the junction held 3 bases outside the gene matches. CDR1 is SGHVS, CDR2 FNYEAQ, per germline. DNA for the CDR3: TGTGCCAGCAGCTTAGCTCTAGCGGGGGAGACAGATACGCAGTATTTT. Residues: CASSLALAGETDTQYF.

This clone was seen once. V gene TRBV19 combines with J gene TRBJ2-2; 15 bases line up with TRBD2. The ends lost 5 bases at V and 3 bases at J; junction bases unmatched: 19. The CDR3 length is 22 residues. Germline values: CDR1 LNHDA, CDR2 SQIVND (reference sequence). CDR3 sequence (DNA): TGTGCCAGTAGTCCCGGGACCGGGACTAGCGGGGGGCCCAGAGGTCACACCGGGGAGCTGTTTTTT. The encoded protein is CASSPGTGTSGGPRGHTGELFF. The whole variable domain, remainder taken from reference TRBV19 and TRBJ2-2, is DGGITQSPKYLFRKEGQNVTLSCEQNLNHDAMYWYRQDPGQGLRLIYYSQIVNDFQKGDIAEGYSVSREKKESFPLTVTSAQKNPTAFYLCASSPGTGTSGGPRGHTGELFFGEGSRLTVL.

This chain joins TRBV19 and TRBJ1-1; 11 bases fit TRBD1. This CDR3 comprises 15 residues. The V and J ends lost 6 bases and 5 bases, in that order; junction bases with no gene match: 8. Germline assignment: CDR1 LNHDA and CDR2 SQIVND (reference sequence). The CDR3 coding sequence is TGTGCCAGTAGCTATCGAGGGACAGGGGGGACTGAAGCTTTCTTT. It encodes CASSYRGTGGTEAFF.

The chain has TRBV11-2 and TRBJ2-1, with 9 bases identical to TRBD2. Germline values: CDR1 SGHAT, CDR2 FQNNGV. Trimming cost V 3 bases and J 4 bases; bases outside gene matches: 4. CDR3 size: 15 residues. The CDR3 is CASSFGLALYNEQFF. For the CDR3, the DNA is TGTGCCAGCAGCTTCGGACTAGCGCTATACAATGAGCAGTTCTTC.

The chain's CDR3 is CASSVAGGGETQYF. CDR3 in DNA: TGTGCCAGCAGCGTAGCGGGGGGGGGAGAGACCCAGTACTTC. The gene calls are TRBV9 and TRBJ2-5; 8 bases fit TRBD2. CDR1 is SGDLS and CDR2 is YYNGEE in the germline V gene. J was trimmed by 4 bases and V by 0 bases; bases with no gene match: 2. The CDR3 is 14 residues long.

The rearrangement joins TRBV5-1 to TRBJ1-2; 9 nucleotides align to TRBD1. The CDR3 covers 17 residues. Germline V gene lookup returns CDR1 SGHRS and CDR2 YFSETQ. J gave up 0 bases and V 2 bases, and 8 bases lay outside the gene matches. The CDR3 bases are TGCGCCAGCAGCTTATTTCCCGGGACAGGGTCTAACTATGGCTACACCTTC. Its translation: CASSLFPGTGSNYGYTF.

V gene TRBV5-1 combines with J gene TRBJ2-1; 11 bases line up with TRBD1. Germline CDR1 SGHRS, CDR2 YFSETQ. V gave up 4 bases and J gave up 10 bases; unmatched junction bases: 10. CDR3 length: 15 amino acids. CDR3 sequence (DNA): TGCGCCAGCAGCGCCCGGGACAGGGGGTCTGACGAGCAGTTCTTC. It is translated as CASSARDRGSDEQFF.

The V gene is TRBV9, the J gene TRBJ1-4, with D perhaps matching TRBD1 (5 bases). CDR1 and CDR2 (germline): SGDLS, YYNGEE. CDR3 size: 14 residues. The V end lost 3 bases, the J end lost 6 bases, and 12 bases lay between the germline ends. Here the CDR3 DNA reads TGTGCCAGCAGCGCCCGCGCGGGGGATGAAAAACTGTTTTTT. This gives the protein CASSARAGDEKLFF.

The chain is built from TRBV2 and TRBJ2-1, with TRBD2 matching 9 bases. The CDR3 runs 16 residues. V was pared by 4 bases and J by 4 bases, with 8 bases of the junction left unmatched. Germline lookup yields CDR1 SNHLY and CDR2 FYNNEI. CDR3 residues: CASSGGSGGGYNEQFF. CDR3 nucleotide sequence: TGTGCCAGCAGTGGGGGTAGCGGGGGAGGGTACAATGAGCAGTTCTTC.

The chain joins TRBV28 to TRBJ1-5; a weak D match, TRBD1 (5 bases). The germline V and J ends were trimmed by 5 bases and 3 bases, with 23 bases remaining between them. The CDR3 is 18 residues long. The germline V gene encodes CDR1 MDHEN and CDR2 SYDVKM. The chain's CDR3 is CASSAYHPGGEINQPQHF. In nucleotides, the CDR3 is TGTGCCAGCAGTGCTTACCACCCCGGGGGAGAGATCAATCAGCCCCAGCATTTT.

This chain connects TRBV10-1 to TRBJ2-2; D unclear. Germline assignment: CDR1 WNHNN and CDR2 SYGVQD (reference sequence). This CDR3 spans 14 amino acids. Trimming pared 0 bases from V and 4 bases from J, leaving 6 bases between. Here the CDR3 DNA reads TGCGCCAGCAGTGAGTCGGGTACCACCGGGGAGCTGTTTTTT. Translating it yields CASSESGTTGELFF.

DNA for the CDR3: TGCGCCAGCAGTGAAACTCAGGGATACTATGGCTACACCTTC. Translating it yields CASSETQGYYGYTF. This chain joins TRBV10-2 and TRBJ1-2; maybe TRBD1 (5 bases). The CDR3 totals 14 residues. CDR1 is WSHSY and CDR2 is SAAADI in the germline V gene. With 3 bases removed from V and 3 bases from J, the gap between germline ends came to 11 bases.

This chain's CDR3 is CASRLDREYGYTF. The CDR3 DNA reads TGTGCCAGCAGGCTGGACAGGGAGTATGGCTACACCTTC. The rearrangement joins TRBV6-6 to TRBJ1-2, with 8 bases identical to TRBD1. The junction had 5 bases not matched to a gene; V was cut back by 6 bases and J by 5 bases. The CDR3 is 13 residues long. The germline gives CDR1 MNHNY, CDR2 SVGAGI (reference sequence).